These 8 T cell receptor beta chains were all obtained from the same sample, sequenced in a study of CD4+ T cells in melanoma. Using immunoSEQ multiplex PCR, the repertoire was profiled, and TCRdb retains in-frame clones only, with some absent. The table shows over 15,000 clones, with 83% occurring only once. Sequencing was performed on cells from a culture (not recorded whether cultured in vitro). These receptors came from a human donor with melanoma.

The genes are TRBV4-1 and TRBJ2-7; no reliable D call. The CDR3 extends over 14 amino acids. The germline V and J ends were trimmed by 1 base and 7 bases, with 14 bases remaining between them. Germline V gene lookup returns CDR1 MGHRA and CDR2 YSYEKL. CDR3 residues: CASSQGRNLEEQYF. The CDR3 nucleotides are TGCGCCAGCAGCCAAGGACGGAACCTTGAGGAGCAGTACTTC.

This clone was observed once. The rearrangement links TRBV2 to TRBJ2-5, with unresolved D. V was pared by 6 bases and J by 5 bases, with 13 bases between. CDR1 and CDR2 (germline): SNHLY, FYNNEI. This CDR3 region has 13 residues. Here the CDR3 DNA reads TGTGCCAGCAGCCCGCGCCTCGGGGAGACCCAGTACTTC. As protein: CASSPRLGETQYF. The full variable domain, rest sourced from reference TRBV2 and TRBJ2-5, is EPEVTQTPSHQVTQMGQEVILRCVPISNHLYFYWYRQILGQKVEFLVSFYNNEISEKSEIFDDQFSVERPDGSNFTLKIRSTKLEDSAMYFCASSPRLGETQYFGPGTRLLVL.

The chain combines TRBV7-8 with TRBJ1-4; 10 nucleotides agree with TRBD1. Germline V gene data show CDR1 as SGHVS and CDR2 as FQNEAQ. The CDR3 covers 14 residues. J lost 7 bases, V lost 8 bases, and 7 bases had no gene match. The CDR3 DNA sequence: TGTGCCAGCGGCAGGACAGGGGGGACTGAAAAACTGTTTTTT. This gives the protein CASGRTGGTEKLFF.

This chain joins TRBV2 and TRBJ2-3, with TRBD2 identical over 7 bases. The junction had 6 bases not matched to a gene; V was cut back by 2 bases and J by 1 base. This CDR3 contains 16 residues. The germline V gene has CDR1 SNHLY and CDR2 FYNNEI. The CDR3 DNA reads TGTGCCAGCAGTGAAAGGAGCGGGGTTGGCACAGATACGCAGTATTTT. This gives the protein CASSERSGVGTDTQYF.

This chain connects TRBV7-6 to TRBJ2-7; 7 nucleotides line up with TRBD1. V gave up 4 bases and J gave up 7 bases; unmatched junction bases: 16. From germline, CDR1 is SGHVS and CDR2 FNYEAQ. The CDR3 runs to 16 residues. The DNA of the CDR3 is TGTGCCAGCAGCTGGGACAGCAAGGACCTACCTGGGGAGCAGTACTTC. This sequence encodes CASSWDSKDLPGEQYF.

This clone was found once. The genes are TRBV12-5 and TRBJ1-3; no definite D call. CDR1 LGHNT and CDR2 FRNRAP come from the germline V gene. Trimming stripped 4 bases from V and 4 bases from J, with 11 bases between. The CDR3 runs 14 residues. Written as DNA, the CDR3 is TGTGCTAGTGGTTCCAAGGGAGCAGGAAACACCATATATTTT. Amino acid sequence: CASGSKGAGNTIYF. Looking up the rest from reference TRBV12-5 and TRBJ1-3 gives the full variable domain: DARVTQTPRHKVTEMGQEVTMRCQPILGHNTVFWYRQTMMQGLELLAYFRNRAPLDDSGMPKDRFSAEMPDATLATLKIQPSEPRDSAVYFCASGSKGAGNTIYFGEGSWLTVV.

V usage is TRBV5-1 and J usage is TRBJ1-5, with a tentative D call TRBD1 (5 bases). V was clipped by 0 bases and J by 4 bases, with 8 bases between them. This CDR3 is 14 amino acids long. Germline lookup yields CDR1 SGHRS and CDR2 YFSETQ. The CDR3 coding sequence is TGCGCCAGCAGCTTGGGACGGGGGAATCAGCCCCAGCATTTT. Its protein is CASSLGRGNQPQHF.

The genes are TRBV15 and TRBJ1-2, with 7 bases fitting TRBD1. There are 17 residues in the CDR3. Unmatched junction bases numbered 15, after V lost 8 bases and J lost 0 bases. Germline-derived CDR1 and CDR2 are LNHNV and YYDKDF (reference sequence). The CDR3 loop is CATRKGDRVLPNYGYTF. The CDR3 DNA reads as TGTGCCACCCGAAAGGGAGACAGGGTTCTTCCTAACTATGGCTACACCTTC.